Presented here are 8 T cell receptor beta chains from one specimen sequenced in a study of T cells after yellow fever vaccination. A single record per CDR3 protein comes from TCRdb applying MiXCR to the 5' RACE reads. The table has 110,000 to 150,000 distinct CDR3 sequences, about 7% seen once. The sample was CD4+ T cells sorted from PBMCs, taken 10 days after the yellow fever booster vaccination. The source of these receptors is a man aged 25 to 40 who received the YFV17D yellow fever vaccine.

This clonotype has ten or more counts. DNA of the CDR3: TGTGCCAGCAGCTTACCCCCACTAGTCCAAGAGCAGTTCTTC. Residues: CASSLPPLVQEQFF. The genes are TRBV7-9 and TRBJ2-1; D might be TRBD2 (5 bases). From germline, CDR1 is SEHNR and CDR2 FQNEAQ (reference sequence). V was shortened by 2 bases and J by 10 bases, with 15 bases between the two germline ends. The length of the CDR3 is 14 residues.

The genes are TRBV29-1 and TRBJ2-2, with 8 bases fitting TRBD2. The length of the CDR3 is 13 residues. Trimming cost V 4 bases and J 7 bases; bases outside gene matches: 5. The germline CDR1 and CDR2 sequences are SQVTM and ANQGSEA. The CDR3 DNA reads TGCAGCGTTGTCGGGAGGGTCGACGGGGAGCTGTTTTTT. It encodes CSVVGRVDGELFF.

This clonotype was seen repeatedly, ten times or more. Germline and junction disagree at one end, which may indicate a read error. This chain joins TRBV15 and TRBJ2-7, with D perhaps matching TRBD1 (6 bases). This CDR3 spans 14 amino acids. The germline V gene has CDR1 LNHNV and CDR2 YYDKDF (reference sequence). The CDR3, as DNA: TGTGCCACCAGCGCTAACCTTGGGGGCCCCCCCGGTGACTTC. Protein sequence: CATSANLGGPPGDF. Full variable domain (rest looked up from reference TRBV15 and TRBJ2-7): DAMVIQNPRYQVTQFGKPVTLSCSQTLNHNVMYWYQQKSSQAPKLLFHYYDKDFNNEADTPDNFQSRRPNTSFCFLDIRSPGLGDTAMYLCATSANLGGPPGDFGPGTRLTVT.

This chain uses TRBV7-8 with TRBJ2-5; no clear D. This CDR3 has 12 amino acids. Germline loops: CDR1 SGHVS, CDR2 FQNEAQ. V was pared by 2 bases and J by 9 bases, with 10 bases between. Here the CDR3 reads CASSLIVEAQYF. The CDR3 coding sequence is TGTGCCAGCAGCTTAATAGTTGAGGCCCAGTACTTC. Combining the CDR3 with reference TRBV7-8 and TRBJ2-5 gives the whole variable domain GAGVSQSPRYKVAKRGQDVALRCDPISGHVSLFWYQQALGQGPEFLTYFQNEAQLDKSGLPSDRFFAERPEGSVSTLKIQRTQQEDSAVYLCASSLIVEAQYFGPGTRLLVL.

Concerning this clonotype itself: A much more abundant neighbour one base away suggests this may be a read error. The chain recombines TRBV27 with TRBJ2-7; tentative D call: TRBD1 (6 bases). This CDR3 region has 15 residues. Looked up from germline, CDR1 is MNHEY and CDR2 is SMNVEV (reference sequence). Between the trimmed V and J ends, which lost 0 bases and 7 bases, there was a span of 16 bases. CDR3 DNA: TGTGCCAGCAGTTTATCGGGGGACATAGCGAGGGAGCAGTACTTC. Amino acids: CASSLSGDIAREQYF.

This clonotype was counted at least ten times. The chain is built from TRBV5-5 and TRBJ2-2, with no clear D. The CDR3 is 15 residues long. V lost 4 bases and J 6 bases, leaving 16 bases between the germline ends. Germline V gene sequence: CDR1 SGHKS, CDR2 YYEKEE (reference sequence). The CDR3 coding sequence is TGTGCCAGCAGCGTGACAAGAGAGGCGTCCGGGGAGCTGTTTTTT. The encoded protein is CASSVTREASGELFF.

This clonotype was counted many times. The chain couples TRBV18 to TRBJ2-5; no clear D gene. This CDR3 is built from 13 residues. Germline V gene lookup returns CDR1 KGHSH and CDR2 LQKENI. The V end lost 0 bases, the J end lost 1 base, and 3 bases lay between the germline ends. For the CDR3, the DNA is TGTGCCAGCTCACCACCGATCCAAGAGACCCAGTACTTC. This gives the protein CASSPPIQETQYF.

Concerning this clonotype: With a much larger clone just one base away, this may be a read error. V gene TRBV6-5 combines with J gene TRBJ2-2; D possibly uses TRBD1 or TRBD2 (5 bases each). Germline V lookup: CDR1 MNHEY, CDR2 SVGAGI. This CDR3 has 16 amino acids. CDR3 residues: CVSSYWVGPNTGELFF. Here the CDR3 DNA reads TGTGTCAGCAGTTACTGGGTGGGACCGAACACCGGGGAGCTGTTTTTT.